This TCR beta chain came from a study of control samples from healthy donors and cancer patients. V lost 2 bases, J lost 1 base, and 9 bases lay in between. This CDR3 comprises 14 residues. The germline gives CDR1 SGHNT, CDR2 YYREEE (reference sequence). Some clones are missing from TCRdb's copy, which holds only in-frame ones; the method was immunoSEQ multiplex PCR. The data hold some 130,000 clones, with roughly 90% observed a single time. This TCR was recovered from a woman between 50 and 59 years old in good health. The specimen sequenced was blood. The V call is TRBV5-4, the J call TRBJ1-1; D not certain. Here the CDR3 reads CASSFQEPNTEAFF. The CDR3 nucleotides are TGTGCCAGCAGCTTCCAGGAGCCGAACACTGAAGCTTTCTTT.